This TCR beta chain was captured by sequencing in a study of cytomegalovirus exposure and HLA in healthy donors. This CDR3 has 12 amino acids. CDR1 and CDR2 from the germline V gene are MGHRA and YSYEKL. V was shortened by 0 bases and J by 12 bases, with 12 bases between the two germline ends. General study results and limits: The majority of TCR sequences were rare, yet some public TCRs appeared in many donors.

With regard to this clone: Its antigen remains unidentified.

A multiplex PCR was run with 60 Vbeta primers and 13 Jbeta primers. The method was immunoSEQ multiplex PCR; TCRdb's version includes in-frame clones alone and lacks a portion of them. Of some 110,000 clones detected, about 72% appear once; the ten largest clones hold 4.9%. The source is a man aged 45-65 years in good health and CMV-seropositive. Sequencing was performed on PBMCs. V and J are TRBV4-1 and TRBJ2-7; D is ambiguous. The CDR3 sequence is CASSQDLTPRYF. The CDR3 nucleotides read TGCGCCAGCAGCCAAGATCTAACCCCTCGGTACTTC.